This T cell receptor beta chain is from a study of identifying expanded T cells in peripheral blood. Study conclusions and caveats: Roughly two-week clone count variance significantly increased as total template count grew. About 1.3 clones differed between technical replicates, versus approximately 16 and 20 over time.

Germline lookup yields CDR1 SGDLS and CDR2 YYNGEE. Trimming removed 4 bases from V and 7 bases from J; junction bases left unmatched: 7. The CDR3 has 13 residues. Profiled with immunoSEQ multiplex PCR; TCRdb holds only in-frame clones, not every one. The sample includes around 100,000 clones, 75% to 90% seen only once; the top ten take about 6%. As concerns this clone: Its matching antigen is unknown.

Collection occurred without any documented infections or immune events in donors. The chain carries TRBV9 and TRBJ2-5; 7 positions match TRBD1. The specimen sequenced was blood. The TCR sequence derives from a person aged 18-69 years in good health. This chain's CDR3 is CASSTTGSATQYF. CDR3 bases: TGTGCCAGCAGCACGACAGGGTCCGCGACCCAGTACTTC.